What follows is one TCR beta chain and its context. Its target is unknown. TCRdb's copy holds only in-frame clones and misses some; the assay was immunoSEQ multiplex PCR. Of tens of thousands of clones detected, 86% appear once; the ten largest clones hold 5.9%. Trimming removed 3 bases at V and 1 base at J, with 14 bases between. The CDR3 sequence is 15 residues long. The germline CDR1 and CDR2 sequences are SGHRS and YFSETQ. Described time point: recipient sample about 28 days before transplant, after cytoreduction. These data originate in a study of T cell clonotyping in hematopoietic cell transplantation. As for the study in general: Recipient samples before transplant were obtained post-cytoreduction. Study-wide results and limits: Graft donor and pretransplant recipient Inverse Simpson Index values predicted broader posttransplant TCR diversity. Pathologically expanded recipient clonotypes increased progressively from day 30 to day 180 as diversity fell. Few recipient clonotypes overlapped donors; over 95% were de novo at given depth.

The sample consisted of peripheral blood mononuclear cells, taken before stem cell transplant. The V gene is TRBV5-1, the J gene TRBJ2-7; TRBD2 might be the D (5 bases). The TCR originated in a man aged 55-75 years with biphenotypic leukemia. Some clones in this sample may be carry-over from other donors' samples. The CDR3 sequence: CASSSSPEDSYEQYF. The CDR3 region has the DNA TGCGCCAGCAGCTCCTCCCCGGAGGATTCCTACGAGCAGTACTTC.